One sample yielded the 19 T cell receptor beta chains listed below, sequenced in a study of technical replicates of blood from several donors. The table came from immunoSEQ multiplex PCR; TCRdb's copy has only in-frame clones and leaves some out. The table records roughly 79,000 clones, around 96% of them present only once. Sequencing was carried out using T cells isolated from PBMCs. The receptors were sampled from a human donor in good health.

This rearrangement joins TRBV6-1 to TRBJ2-7; 11 bases are shared with TRBD1. The CDR3 totals 16 residues. Per the germline V gene, CDR1 is MNHNS and CDR2 is SASEGT. Trimming took 2 bases from V and 3 from J; bases not matched to a gene: 6. CDR3 sequence reads: CASSEYPGQGDYEQYF. CDR3 in DNA: TGTGCCAGCAGTGAATACCCGGGACAGGGGGACTACGAGCAGTACTTC.

This sequence joins TRBV29-1 and TRBJ1-2, with 12 bases that match TRBD1. With 5 bases clipped from V and 10 bases from J, the junction kept 11 bases outside the gene matches. The CDR3 totals 14 residues. Germline loops: CDR1 SQVTM, CDR2 ANQGSEA. CDR3 amino acids: CSVYRDRGRGDYTF. In DNA form, the CDR3 reads TGCAGCGTTTATAGGGACAGGGGGCGCGGAGACTACACCTTC.

J is TRBJ1-5 and V is TRBV2, with D unclear. V dropped 6 bases and J dropped 0 bases, with 9 bases sitting between them. Germline V gene lookup returns CDR1 SNHLY and CDR2 FYNNEI. The CDR3 covers 14 residues. The CDR3 loop is CASSEGDSNQPQHF. DNA for the CDR3: TGTGCCAGCAGCGAGGGTGATAGCAATCAGCCCCAGCATTTT.

This chain uses TRBV18 with TRBJ2-1; D is undetermined. The germline CDR1 and CDR2 sequences are KGHSH and LQKENI. This CDR3 spans 15 amino acids. The ends were cut back, 3 bases at V and 0 bases at J, with 9 bases in the middle. This CDR3 reads CASSPFEYSYNEQFF. In DNA form, the CDR3 reads TGTGCCAGCTCACCTTTTGAGTACTCCTACAATGAGCAGTTCTTC.

V is TRBV7-8 and J is TRBJ2-1; 15 nucleotides align to TRBD2. The CDR3 loop spans 19 amino acids. The ends lost 0 bases at V and 9 bases at J; junction bases unmatched: 12. Germline V gene data show CDR1 as SGHVS and CDR2 as FQNEAQ. The CDR3: CASSLAGRGLAGGLSEQFF. The CDR3 DNA reads TGTGCCAGCAGCTTAGCTGGCCGGGGACTAGCGGGAGGACTAAGTGAGCAGTTCTTC. The full variable domain, in which reference TRBV7-8 and TRBJ2-1 provide the parts outside the CDR3, is GAGVSQSPRYKVAKRGQDVALRCDPISGHVSLFWYQQALGQGPEFLTYFQNEAQLDKSGLPSDRFFAERPEGSVSTLKIQRTQQEDSAVYLCASSLAGRGLAGGLSEQFFGPGTRLTVL.

V gene TRBV30 combines with J gene TRBJ2-3; maybe TRBD2 (5 bases). Germline V gene data show CDR1 as GTSNPN and CDR2 as SVGIG (reference sequence). The CDR3 has 12 residues. The V gene lost 7 bases and the J gene lost 2 bases, with 10 bases spanning the gap. The CDR3, as DNA: TGTGCCTTAGAGGGTCACACAGATACGCAGTATTTT. It encodes CALEGHTDTQYF. Filled out from reference TRBV30 and TRBJ2-3, the complete variable domain reads SQTIHQWPATLVQPVGSPLSLECTVEGTSNPNLYWYRQAAGRGLQLLFYSVGIGQISSEVPQNLSASRPQDRQFILSSKKLLLSDSGFYLCALEGHTDTQYFGPGTRLTVL.

The chain links TRBV5-4 to TRBJ2-3, with D hard to call. Trimming left V 5 bases short and J 2 bases short, with 6 bases between. Germline lookup yields CDR1 SGHNT and CDR2 YYREEE (reference sequence). The CDR3 consists of 12 residues. The CDR3 region has the DNA TGTGCCAGCAGTAAAGCCACAGATACGCAGTATTTT. It specifies CASSKATDTQYF.

V is TRBV14 and J is TRBJ2-1, with D tentatively TRBD1 (5 bases). CDR1 is SGHDN and CDR2 is FVKESK in the germline V gene. This CDR3 is built from 15 residues. V was shortened by 5 bases and J by 2 bases, with 13 bases between the two germline ends. CDR3 in DNA: TGTGCCAGCAGCTATTTCAGGGCCCCCTACAATGAGCAGTTCTTC. Amino acids: CASSYFRAPYNEQFF.

The rearrangement joins TRBV14 to TRBJ2-3; the D is unclear. CDR1 is SGHDN, CDR2 FVKESK, per germline. The CDR3 has 14 amino acids. V was clipped by 0 bases and J by 4 bases, with 8 bases between them. The CDR3 DNA sequence: TGTGCCAGCAGCCAAGATGTTCCCGCAGATACGCAGTATTTT. It is translated as CASSQDVPADTQYF.

J is TRBJ2-2 and V is TRBV9; 11 nucleotides agree with TRBD2. The CDR3 runs to 21 residues. V shed 4 bases, J shed 4 bases, and the junction held 21 bases outside the gene matches. Germline CDR1 and CDR2: SGDLS and YYNGEE. CDR3 residues: CASSPYARTSGRFFGTGELFF. For the CDR3, the DNA is TGTGCCAGCAGCCCCTATGCTCGGACTAGCGGGCGATTCTTTGGCACCGGGGAGCTGTTTTTT.

This rearrangement joins TRBV5-1 to TRBJ2-1; maybe TRBD2 (6 bases). This CDR3 is built from 13 residues. Trimming cost V 4 bases and J 6 bases, with 11 bases left between them. Per the germline V gene, CDR1 is SGHRS and CDR2 is YFSETQ. CDR3 sequence (DNA): TGCGCCAGCAGCATCGCGGGAACCAATGAGCAGTTCTTC. Amino acid sequence: CASSIAGTNEQFF.

The chain joins TRBV19 to TRBJ1-5; D may be TRBD1 (6 bases). The ends were cut back, 5 bases at V and 2 bases at J, with 10 bases in the middle. Germline values: CDR1 LNHDA, CDR2 SQIVND (reference sequence). The CDR3 runs to 14 residues. This chain's CDR3 is CASSPTGGNQPQHF. The CDR3 DNA is TGTGCCAGTAGTCCGACAGGTGGCAATCAGCCCCAGCATTTT.

This clone is a singleton in its sample. V gene TRBV10-3 combines with J gene TRBJ2-1; 16 positions match TRBD2. Trimming cost V 6 bases and J 0 bases; bases outside gene matches: 14. In germline, CDR1 is ENHRY, CDR2 SYGVKD. The CDR3 spans 21 residues. The CDR3 DNA is TGTGCCATCAGCGCGGGACTAGCGGGAGGGCCGAAACTAAGCTCCTACAATGAGCAGTTCTTC. This sequence encodes CAISAGLAGGPKLSSYNEQFF.

This chain connects TRBV5-4 to TRBJ1-2, with 8 bases that match TRBD1. This CDR3 has 14 amino acids. Germline CDR1 and CDR2: SGHNT and YYREEE (reference sequence). Losses at the gene ends were 5 bases for V and 3 bases for J; bases not matched to a gene: 6. The CDR3 DNA reads as TGTGCCAGCAGGGACAGGGCGAATCACTATGGCTACACCTTC. Protein sequence: CASRDRANHYGYTF. Complete variable domain (other parts from reference TRBV5-4 and TRBJ1-2): ETGVTQSPTHLIKTRGQQVTLRCSSQSGHNTVSWYQQALGQGPQFIFQYYREEENGRGNFPPRFSGLQFPNYSSELNVNALELDDSALYLCASRDRANHYGYTFGSGTRLTVV.

The chain carries TRBV4-1 and TRBJ2-5; maybe TRBD2 (5 bases). The germline gives CDR1 MGHRA, CDR2 YSYEKL. CDR3 length: 15 residues. Trimming stripped 1 base from V and 0 bases from J, with 9 bases between. The CDR3 DNA reads as TGCGCCAGCAGCCAAGCTCCGGGGTACCAAGAGACCCAGTACTTC. Protein sequence: CASSQAPGYQETQYF.

The chain employs TRBV7-2 and TRBJ2-7, with TRBD2 matching over 15 bases. This CDR3 contains 14 residues. Looked up from germline, CDR1 is SGHTA and CDR2 is FQGNSA. The V gene end was trimmed by 5 bases and the J gene end by 6 bases; junction bases not matched to a gene: 2. The CDR3 loop reads CASSPGLAGGEQYF. CDR3 nucleotide sequence: TGTGCCAGCAGCCCGGGACTAGCGGGAGGCGAGCAGTACTTC. Full variable domain (missing parts from reference TRBV7-2 and TRBJ2-7): GAGVSQSPSNKVTEKGKDVELRCDPISGHTALYWYRQSLGQGLEFLIYFQGNSAPDKSGLPSDRFSAERTGGSVSTLTIQRTQQEDSAVYLCASSPGLAGGEQYFGPGTRLTVT.

This chain links TRBV5-4 with TRBJ2-1; tentatively, D is TRBD1 (7 bases). The CDR3 spans 16 residues. The germline gives CDR1 SGHNT, CDR2 YYREEE (reference sequence). The germline V and J ends were trimmed by 0 bases and 5 bases, with 15 bases remaining between them. The CDR3 nucleotides are TGTGCCAGCAGCTTGGCGCAGGGGGGCCTTAACAATGAGCAGTTCTTC. Amino acid sequence: CASSLAQGGLNNEQFF.

This clone was picked up a small number of times. V usage is TRBV7-9 and J usage is TRBJ1-5; D might be TRBD1 (6 bases). The V end lost 1 base, the J end lost 0 bases, and 10 bases lay between the germline ends. CDR1 and CDR2 (germline): SEHNR, FQNEAQ (reference sequence). This CDR3 has 16 amino acids. The CDR3 loop is CASSLGTVNSNQPQHF. DNA for the CDR3: TGTGCCAGCAGCTTAGGGACAGTTAATAGCAATCAGCCCCAGCATTTT.

The chain employs TRBV30 and TRBJ2-7; D is possibly TRBD1 (6 bases). The V and J ends lost 3 bases and 4 bases respectively, with 16 bases between them. CDR3 length: 14 residues. The germline V gene has CDR1 GTSNPN and CDR2 SVGIG (reference sequence). This CDR3 reads CAWRLTGYRYEQYF. Here the CDR3 DNA reads TGTGCCTGGAGGCTTACAGGGTATCGGTACGAGCAGTACTTC.